The present T cell receptor beta chain was sequenced within a study of shared clonotypes between healthy human individuals. Notes on the study in general: It was expected that sequencing depth would affect clonotype sharing among donors.

About this clone itself: Its specificity is not known.

Deep level was the assay's run setting. Clones were read by immunoSEQ multiplex PCR, and TCRdb kept only the in-frame ones, dropping some. The sample has 2,500,000 or so clones; just over 90% are singletons. The sequence came from a man aged 18 to 30 in good health. Sequencing used naive CD4+ T cells sorted from blood. Subset reported: CD45RA+ positively selected.

The CDR3 DNA is TGTGCCTGGAGTGAATCTCGGACTAGCGGGAGGGTCTCCTACAATGAGCAGTTCTTC. Translating gives CAWSESRTSGRVSYNEQFF. The chain is built from TRBV30 and TRBJ2-1; 15 bases agree with TRBD2. V was pared by 1 base and J by 0 bases, with 7 bases of the junction left unmatched. The germline V gene has CDR1 GTSNPN and CDR2 SVGIG (reference sequence). The CDR3 is 19 residues long.